This passage covers 31 T cell receptor beta chains from one sample sequenced in a study of T cells in Graves' hyperthyroidism and ophthalmopathy. Amplified regions were TCR beta CDR3 sequences from RNA transcripts. When the TCR CDR3 underwent first-round RT-PCR, the HTBI primer set was used. TCRdb re-derived calls from the multiplex PCR reads in MiXCR, one entry per CDR3 protein. The sample lists roughly 420,000 distinct CDR3 sequences; roughly 14% were seen once. Material for sequencing was blood. The receptors derive from a woman between 18 and 29 years old with Graves' hyperthyroidism.

This clonotype was seen repeatedly, ten times or more. The chain carries TRBV28 and TRBJ1-4; D is unresolved. The CDR3 runs to 12 residues. Trimming left V 6 bases short and J 8 bases short, with 10 bases between. Germline V gene sequence: CDR1 MDHEN, CDR2 SYDVKM. In nucleotides, the CDR3 is TGTGCCAGCAGACTCGGAGGGGAAAAACTGTTTTTT. Translated: CASRLGGEKLFF.

This clonotype has at least ten counts. The rearrangement joins TRBV14 to TRBJ2-5; a possible D gene is TRBD2 (6 bases). The CDR3 totals 15 residues. Deletions cut 2 bases from V and 6 bases from J, with 16 bases between. The V gene's germline CDR1 is SGHDN and CDR2 FVKESK. This CDR3 is CASSQLGLARKTQYF. As DNA, the CDR3 is TGTGCCAGCAGCCAACTGGGACTGGCCCGGAAGACCCAGTACTTC.

This clonotype turned up a few times. This chain uses TRBV9 with TRBJ2-1; TRBD2 matches at 12 bases. This CDR3 has 19 amino acids. The V gene's germline CDR1 is SGDLS and CDR2 YYNGEE. V gave up 0 bases and J gave up 2 bases; unmatched junction bases: 9. The CDR3 DNA follows: TGTGCCAGCAGCGTAGGACTGAGACTAGCGGGGGTTACCTACAATGAGCAGTTCTTC. Translated: CASSVGLRLAGVTYNEQFF.

J is TRBJ2-3 and V is TRBV2, with 10 bases matching TRBD2. Germline V gene sequence: CDR1 SNHLY, CDR2 FYNNEI. This CDR3 spans 14 amino acids. V shed 9 bases, J shed 0 bases, and the junction held 3 bases outside the gene matches. CDR3 in DNA: TGTGCCAGTCTACTAGCGGGAAGCACAGATACGCAGTATTTT. It yields the protein CASLLAGSTDTQYF.

This clonotype was detected ten times or more. The chain is built from TRBV7-9 and TRBJ2-1; 7 bases align to TRBD1. J was trimmed by 15 bases and V by 5 bases; bases with no gene match: 13. The CDR3 extends over 13 amino acids. Germline loops: CDR1 SEHNR, CDR2 FQNEAQ (reference sequence). CDR3 nucleotide sequence: TGTGCCAGCAGCCTTCTAGGGGGCCTGGGACGGTTCTTC. This translates into CASSLLGGLGRFF.

The gene calls are TRBV5-1 and TRBJ1-5, with D hard to call. V shed 2 bases and J shed 9 bases, with 12 bases lying between them. This CDR3 is built from 13 residues. Germline assignment: CDR1 SGHRS and CDR2 YFSETQ. The CDR3 reads CASSFDGSGPQHF. CDR3 DNA: TGCGCCAGCAGCTTTGACGGTTCGGGGCCCCAGCATTTT.

This clonotype was detected a few times. J is TRBJ2-1 and V is TRBV27; 10 bases fit TRBD2. The CDR3 spans 15 residues. The V segment lost 3 bases and the J segment 6 bases; nucleotides outside the gene matches: 5. CDR1 and CDR2 (germline): MNHEY, SMNVEV (reference sequence). In DNA, the CDR3 is TGTGCCAGCAGTTTCTCGCCTAGCGGGAGCAATGAGCAGTTCTTC. Translated: CASSFSPSGSNEQFF.

This clonotype was observed many times. The CDR3: CASSYRASGYNEQFF. The CDR3 coding sequence is TGTGCCAGCAGTTACCGGGCTAGCGGGTACAATGAGCAGTTCTTC. The J gene is TRBJ2-1, the V gene TRBV6-2 or TRBV6-3, with TRBD2 matching 8 bases. Germline values: CDR1 MNHEY, CDR2 SVGEGT. The junction had 4 bases not matched to a gene; V was cut back by 2 bases and J by 4 bases. The CDR3 loop spans 15 amino acids.

In its sample, this clonotype was seen many times. The chain joins TRBV7-6 to TRBJ2-5; 7 bases agree with TRBD2. The CDR3 contains 17 residues. Germline lookup yields CDR1 SGHVS and CDR2 FNYEAQ. V lost 0 bases to trimming and J lost 5 bases; unmatched junction nucleotides: 12. CDR3 in amino acids: CASSLAGRGTGSETQYF. The CDR3 DNA reads TGTGCCAGCAGCTTAGCCGGGCGGGGGACCGGGAGTGAGACCCAGTACTTC. The complete variable domain, with remaining parts taken from reference TRBV7-6 and TRBJ2-5, reads GAGVSQSPRYKVTKRGQDVALRCDPISGHVSLYWYRQALGQGPEFLTYFNYEAQQDKSGLPNDRFSAERPEGSISTLTIQRTEQRDSAMYRCASSLAGRGTGSETQYFGPGTRLLVL.

The rearrangement links TRBV6-1 to TRBJ1-2; TRBD1 agrees at 9 bases. CDR1 and CDR2 from the germline V gene are MNHNS and SASEGT. This CDR3 spans 16 amino acids. V was pared by 3 bases and J by 3 bases, with 8 bases of the junction left unmatched. For the CDR3, the DNA is TGTGCCAGCAGTGACGCCGGGACAGGGATTGACTATGGCTACACCTTC. Amino acids: CASSDAGTGIDYGYTF.

This clonotype has ten or more counts. This chain uses TRBV6-1 with TRBJ1-2; 9 positions match TRBD1. The CDR3 covers 14 residues. Trimming at V came to 7 bases and at J to 6 bases, leaving 9 bases not matched to a gene. Germline loops: CDR1 MNHNS, CDR2 SASEGT. This CDR3 is CASIRGRTGDGYTF. CDR3 nucleotide sequence: TGTGCCAGCATCCGCGGGCGGACAGGGGATGGCTACACCTTC.

CDR3 amino acids: CASSFRGQGATYEQYF. For the CDR3, the DNA is TGTGCCAGCAGTTTTCGGGGACAGGGGGCTACCTACGAGCAGTACTTC. The chain employs TRBV12-3 or TRBV12-4 and TRBJ2-7, with 12 bases identical to TRBD1. V was clipped by 3 bases and J by 2 bases; unmatched bases: 5. The CDR3 loop spans 16 amino acids.

This clonotype was picked up many times. The rearrangement joins TRBV6-6 to TRBJ2-1; perhaps TRBD1 as D (5 bases). Germline V gene lookup returns CDR1 MNHNY and CDR2 SVGAGI (reference sequence). Trimming removed 2 bases at V and 1 base at J, with 9 bases between. CDR3 size: 15 residues. The CDR3 here is CASSYTQASYNEQFF. The CDR3 region has the DNA TGTGCCAGCAGTTACACACAGGCGTCCTACAATGAGCAGTTCTTC.

This clonotype was seen at least ten times. This chain joins TRBV20-1 and TRBJ2-7; D assignment may be TRBD1 or TRBD2 (5 bases each). The V end was cut by 8 bases, the J end by 0 bases, with 8 bases between. The CDR3 contains 11 residues. Germline-derived CDR1 and CDR2 are DFQATT and SNEGSKA (reference sequence). CDR3 coding DNA: TGCAGTACGGGGACCTCCTACGAGCAGTACTTC. Encoded protein: CSTGTSYEQYF.

The V and J genes are TRBV5-1 and TRBJ2-1; tentative D call: TRBD2 (5 bases). Germline lookup yields CDR1 SGHRS and CDR2 YFSETQ. V shed 4 bases and J shed 3 bases, with 11 bases lying between them. There are 14 residues in the CDR3. The CDR3 spells CASSIGLDYNEQFF. CDR3 in DNA: TGCGCCAGCAGCATAGGACTTGACTACAATGAGCAGTTCTTC.

The rearrangement joins TRBV7-6 to TRBJ2-7, with D possibly TRBD2 on 6 matching bases. Deletions cut 5 bases from V and 4 bases from J, with 27 bases between. CDR1 and CDR2 from the germline V gene are SGHVS and FNYEAQ. This CDR3 has 18 residues. The CDR3 coding sequence is TGTGCCAGCAGCCAAGTAACGGGCCGACGAGGGGCGGGATACGAGCAGTACTTC. This gives the protein CASSQVTGRRGAGYEQYF.

This clonotype was picked up many times. Compared with germline, one end of the junction differs, possibly owing to a read error. This rearrangement joins TRBV7-7 to TRBJ2-1; 11 bases agree with TRBD2. Germline assignment: CDR1 SSHAT and CDR2 FNYEAQ (reference sequence). The CDR3 has 15 amino acids. CDR3 residues: CASSSGLAVFNEQFF. The CDR3 DNA reads as TGTGCTAGCAGCTCGGGACTAGCGGTTTTCAATGAGCAGTTCTTC. The complete variable domain, with remaining parts taken from reference TRBV7-7 and TRBJ2-1, reads GAGVSQSPRYKVTKRGQDVTLRCDPISSHATLYWYQQALGQGPEFLTYFNYEAQPDKSGLPSDRFSAERPEGSISTLTIQRTEQRDSAMYRCASSSGLAVFNEQFFGPGTRLTVL.

The chain uses TRBV6-1 and TRBJ1-3; the D gene is possibly TRBD1 (5 bases). The CDR3 consists of 17 residues. Per the germline V gene, CDR1 is MNHNS and CDR2 is SASEGT. With 8 bases removed from V and 0 bases from J, the gap between germline ends came to 20 bases. As DNA, the CDR3 is TGTGCCAGCGCCGCAGGCAGGGAAATTCTCTCTGGAAACACCATATATTTT. The encoded protein is CASAAGREILSGNTIYF.

The J gene is TRBJ2-3, the V gene TRBV7-9; 8 nucleotides agree with TRBD1. The V gene's germline CDR1 is SEHNR and CDR2 FQNEAQ (reference sequence). This CDR3 has 14 residues. V was clipped by 5 bases and J by 7 bases; unmatched bases: 8. For the CDR3, the DNA is TGTGCCAGCAGCGATCCGGGACAGGCTAATACGCAGTATTTT. Residues: CASSDPGQANTQYF.

This clonotype showed up many times. The chain has TRBV5-1 and TRBJ1-2, with 7 bases matching TRBD1. In germline, CDR1 is SGHRS, CDR2 YFSETQ. V shed 0 bases and J 5 bases; nucleotides not matched to a gene: 4. The CDR3 extends over 14 amino acids. The CDR3 DNA sequence: TGCGCCAGCAGCTTGGCTGTGACAGGGTATGGCTACACCTTC. This sequence encodes CASSLAVTGYGYTF.

The chain combines TRBV7-9 with TRBJ1-6; D is perhaps TRBD1 (5 bases). The V end lost 4 bases, the J end lost 0 bases, and 7 bases lay between the germline ends. From germline, CDR1 is SEHNR and CDR2 FQNEAQ (reference sequence). CDR3 length: 15 amino acids. DNA of the CDR3: TGTGCCAGCAGCTCAGGGTACTCCTATAATTCACCCCTCCACTTT. It specifies CASSSGYSYNSPLHF.

This clonotype was observed at least ten times. This chain uses TRBV2 with TRBJ1-2; TRBD1 might be the D (6 bases). Looked up from germline, CDR1 is SNHLY and CDR2 is FYNNEI. V was cut by 4 bases and J by 4 bases, with 13 bases left in between. The CDR3 length is 14 residues. This CDR3 reads CASSGGGSLYGYTF. The CDR3 region has the DNA TGTGCCAGCAGTGGTGGGGGCTCCCTCTATGGCTACACCTTC.

This clonotype was counted many times. The chain links TRBV3-1 to TRBJ2-7; D perhaps matches TRBD2 (6 bases). Germline V gives CDR1 LGHDT, CDR2 YNNKEL (reference sequence). This CDR3 spans 12 amino acids. Trimming removed 5 bases from V and 6 bases from J, with 11 bases in between. CDR3 in DNA: TGTGCCAGCAGCTACGCCGGGGGCGAGCAGTACTTC. This sequence encodes CASSYAGGEQYF.

Ten or more counts support this clonotype. The rearrangement links TRBV3-1 to TRBJ2-7; the D is unclear. The CDR3 covers 12 residues. V was cut by 7 bases and J by 6 bases, with 13 bases left in between. The germline V gene encodes CDR1 LGHDT and CDR2 YNNKEL (reference sequence). The CDR3 sequence is CASTSSFGEQYF. CDR3 nucleotide sequence: TGTGCCAGCACTTCCTCTTTCGGCGAGCAGTACTTC.

The sample holds many counts of this clonotype. The CDR3 DNA reads as TGTGCCAGCACCATAAACCGGGGAAGAGGCGGCTACACCTTC. Its translation: CASTINRGRGGYTF. This chain connects TRBV28 to TRBJ1-2; D not resolved. Trimming cost V 7 bases and J 8 bases, with 20 bases left between them. The CDR3 has 14 amino acids. The germline gives CDR1 MDHEN, CDR2 SYDVKM.

In this sample, this clonotype turned up many times. This rearrangement joins TRBV3-1 to TRBJ1-6, with D maybe TRBD1 (5 bases). The CDR3 is 13 residues long. Trimming took 4 bases from V and 7 from J, leaving 8 bases between them. CDR1 LGHDT and CDR2 YNNKEL come from the germline V gene (reference sequence). In nucleotides, the CDR3 is TGTGCCAGCAGCCTGGAGGGGAATTCACCCCTCCACTTT. Protein sequence: CASSLEGNSPLHF.

In this sample, this clonotype turned up many times. The chain carries TRBV29-1 and TRBJ1-2; D is undetermined. Trimming cost V 3 bases and J 10 bases, with 6 bases left between them. Looked up from germline, CDR1 is SQVTM and CDR2 is ANQGSEA. This CDR3 region has 9 residues. For the CDR3, the DNA is TGCAGCGTTGACGGGGACTACACCTTC. Translated, it gives CSVDGDYTF.

The gene calls are TRBV29-1 and TRBJ2-3; a weak D match, TRBD2 (7 bases). The germline V and J ends were trimmed by 6 bases and 3 bases, with 13 bases remaining between them. Per germline, CDR1 SQVTM and CDR2 ANQGSEA. The CDR3 runs to 13 residues. The CDR3 DNA reads TGCAGCGTGGGGGCGGGAGAGACAGATACGCAGTATTTT. It is translated as CSVGAGETDTQYF.

Worth noting for this clonotype: With a much larger clone just one base away, this may be a read error. The rearrangement links TRBV20-1 to TRBJ2-5; TRBD1 matches 8 bases. CDR3 length: 13 residues. The V gene's germline CDR1 is DFQATT and CDR2 SNEGSKA (reference sequence). The chain's CDR3 is CSARTGVVESQYF. The CDR3 region has the DNA TGCAGTGCTAGGACAGGGGTGGTAGAGAGCCAGTACTTC.

This clonotype has only a few counts. V gene TRBV6-1 combines with J gene TRBJ1-5; no definite D call. CDR3 size: 13 residues. V lost 6 bases, J lost 5 bases, and 11 bases lay in between. The germline V gene encodes CDR1 MNHNS and CDR2 SASEGT. Here the CDR3 reads CASSPTPDQPQHF. CDR3 nucleotide sequence: TGTGCCAGCAGCCCTACTCCAGATCAGCCCCAGCATTTT.

The rearrangement joins TRBV6-1 to TRBJ2-2; D is perhaps TRBD2 (6 bases). V lost 6 bases to trimming and J lost 0 bases, with 11 bases between them. The CDR3 is 15 residues long. The germline V gene has CDR1 MNHNS and CDR2 SASEGT. The CDR3 DNA is TGTGCCAGCAGAACAACGGGGGCGAACACCGGGGAGCTGTTTTTT. Its protein product is CASRTTGANTGELFF.